Following are 9 T cell receptor beta chains from one sample sequenced in a study of PD-1 blockade in mismatch repair-deficient tumors. Clones were sequenced by immunoSEQ multiplex PCR, and TCRdb holds only the in-frame ones, with some missing. Counted here are about 68,000 clones, around four fifths occurring once; the ten biggest clones make up nearly 5.5%. This specimen consisted of peripheral blood, obtained 2 weeks after starting pembrolizumab. The receptors here all came from an adult with mismatch repair-deficient cancer.

This clone was recorded a few times. The chain combines TRBV7-9 with TRBJ1-1; a weak D match, TRBD1 (6 bases). Trimming pared 4 bases from V and 3 bases from J, leaving 9 bases between. The germline gives CDR1 SEHNR, CDR2 FQNEAQ (reference sequence). The CDR3 is made up of 13 amino acids. CDR3 DNA: TGTGCCAGCAGCTGGGACATGGACACTGAAGCTTTCTTT. Amino acids: CASSWDMDTEAFF.

The rearrangement joins TRBV6-6 to TRBJ2-7; D might be TRBD2 (6 bases). Trimming stripped 0 bases from V and 4 bases from J, with 13 bases between. CDR1 is MNHNY and CDR2 is SVGAGI in the germline V gene (reference sequence). This CDR3 region has 15 residues. The CDR3 here is CASSYSTSNQYEQYF. For the CDR3, the DNA is TGTGCCAGCAGTTACTCGACTAGTAACCAATACGAGCAGTACTTC.

V is TRBV7-8 and J is TRBJ1-5; no clear D. The CDR3 is 13 amino acids. Trimming removed 3 bases at V and 4 bases at J, with 7 bases between. CDR1 is SGHVS, CDR2 FQNEAQ, per germline. CDR3 amino acids: CASSLTENQPQHF. The CDR3 DNA reads as TGTGCCAGCAGCTTGACCGAGAATCAGCCCCAGCATTTT. Variable domain in full (rest from reference TRBV7-8 and TRBJ1-5): GAGVSQSPRYKVAKRGQDVALRCDPISGHVSLFWYQQALGQGPEFLTYFQNEAQLDKSGLPSDRFFAERPEGSVSTLKIQRTQQEDSAVYLCASSLTENQPQHFGDGTRLSIL.

This rearrangement joins TRBV6-5 to TRBJ2-7; possibly TRBD2 for D (7 bases). The CDR3 consists of 15 residues. The V end lost 10 bases, the J end lost 4 bases, and 23 bases lay between the germline ends. The V gene's germline CDR1 is MNHEY and CDR2 SVGAGI. The DNA of the CDR3 is TGTGCCACACTCCGAGGGGGGGAGTTTAGTTACGAGCAGTACTTC. Translation gives CATLRGGEFSYEQYF.

This clone was found a few times. This chain links TRBV19 with TRBJ1-2, with 7 bases that match TRBD1. In germline, CDR1 is LNHDA, CDR2 SQIVND (reference sequence). The CDR3 contains 13 residues. J gave up 3 bases and V 8 bases, and 6 bases lay outside the gene matches. CDR3 bases: TGTGCCAGTGCCCCAACAGGGGACTATGGCTACACCTTC. This translates into CASAPTGDYGYTF.

The chain combines TRBV4-1 with TRBJ2-7; 13 nucleotides align to TRBD2. V lost 1 base and J lost 3; bases outside the gene matches: 0. Germline lookup yields CDR1 MGHRA and CDR2 YSYEKL. The CDR3 contains 15 residues. Written as DNA, the CDR3 is TGCGCCAGCAGCCAAGGGACTAGCGGGGGCTACGAGCAGTACTTC. It yields the protein CASSQGTSGGYEQYF.

The V call is TRBV19, the J call TRBJ2-7; 11 positions match TRBD2. V lost 9 bases to trimming and J lost 2 bases; unmatched junction nucleotides: 6. Germline loops: CDR1 LNHDA, CDR2 SQIVND (reference sequence). The CDR3 is 14 amino acids. The CDR3 DNA follows: TGTGCCAGCCGTATAGCGGGAGGGGCCTACGAGCAGTACTTC. It specifies CASRIAGGAYEQYF.

The chain couples TRBV7-3 to TRBJ2-1; 9 bases align to TRBD1. The CDR3 is 13 amino acids. CDR1 and CDR2 (germline): SGHTA, FQGTGA. J lost 7 bases, V lost 6 bases, and 4 bases had no gene match. CDR3 residues: CASRQGARNEQFF. CDR3 sequence (DNA): TGTGCCAGCAGACAGGGGGCGCGGAATGAGCAGTTCTTC.

This sequence joins TRBV11-1 and TRBJ1-1; D perhaps matches TRBD1 (6 bases). CDR1 and CDR2 from the germline V gene are SGHAT and FQDESV (reference sequence). The CDR3 contains 15 residues. The ends were cut back, 5 bases at V and 1 base at J, with 14 bases in the middle. The CDR3 coding sequence is TGTGCCAGCAGCCCTCAGGGACACCCGAACACTGAAGCTTTCTTT. Amino acid sequence: CASSPQGHPNTEAFF.